This T cell receptor (beta chain) was sequenced for a study of OX40 agonist ivuxolimab in advanced cancers. CDR1 and CDR2 (germline): SGHDT, YYEEEE. Trimming took off 0 bases at V and 4 bases at J, with 16 bases between the two ends. The CDR3 is 16 amino acids. This clone was detected only once. Using immunoSEQ multiplex PCR, the repertoire was profiled, and TCRdb retains in-frame clones only, with some absent. The sample consists of under 95,000 clones, approximately 89% of them appearing once. Sequenced here: CD4+ or CD8+ T cells sorted from blood, sampled in a trial of the OX40 agonist ivuxolimab. The sequence came from an adult with an advanced solid tumor such as melanoma, head and neck, liver or kidney cancer. The chain links TRBV5-6 to TRBJ1-2; a possible D gene is TRBD1 (6 bases). The CDR3 loop reads CASSLAAGARSYGYTF. CDR3 coding DNA: TGTGCCAGCAGCTTGGCCGCAGGGGCGCGGAGCTATGGCTACACCTTC.